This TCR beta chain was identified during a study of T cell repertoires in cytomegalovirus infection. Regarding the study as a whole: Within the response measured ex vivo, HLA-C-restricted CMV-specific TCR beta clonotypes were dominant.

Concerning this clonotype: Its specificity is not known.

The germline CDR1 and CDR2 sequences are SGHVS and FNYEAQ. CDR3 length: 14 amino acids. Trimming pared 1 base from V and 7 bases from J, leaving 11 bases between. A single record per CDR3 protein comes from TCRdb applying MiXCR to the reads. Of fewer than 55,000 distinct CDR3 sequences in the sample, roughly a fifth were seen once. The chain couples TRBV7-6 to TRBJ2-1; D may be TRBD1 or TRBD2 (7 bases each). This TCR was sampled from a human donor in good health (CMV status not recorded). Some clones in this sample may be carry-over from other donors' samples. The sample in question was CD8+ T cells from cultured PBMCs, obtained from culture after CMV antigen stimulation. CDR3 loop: CASSLGRGGNEQFF. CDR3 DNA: TGTGCCAGCAGCTTAGGCAGGGGGGGGAATGAGCAGTTCTTC.